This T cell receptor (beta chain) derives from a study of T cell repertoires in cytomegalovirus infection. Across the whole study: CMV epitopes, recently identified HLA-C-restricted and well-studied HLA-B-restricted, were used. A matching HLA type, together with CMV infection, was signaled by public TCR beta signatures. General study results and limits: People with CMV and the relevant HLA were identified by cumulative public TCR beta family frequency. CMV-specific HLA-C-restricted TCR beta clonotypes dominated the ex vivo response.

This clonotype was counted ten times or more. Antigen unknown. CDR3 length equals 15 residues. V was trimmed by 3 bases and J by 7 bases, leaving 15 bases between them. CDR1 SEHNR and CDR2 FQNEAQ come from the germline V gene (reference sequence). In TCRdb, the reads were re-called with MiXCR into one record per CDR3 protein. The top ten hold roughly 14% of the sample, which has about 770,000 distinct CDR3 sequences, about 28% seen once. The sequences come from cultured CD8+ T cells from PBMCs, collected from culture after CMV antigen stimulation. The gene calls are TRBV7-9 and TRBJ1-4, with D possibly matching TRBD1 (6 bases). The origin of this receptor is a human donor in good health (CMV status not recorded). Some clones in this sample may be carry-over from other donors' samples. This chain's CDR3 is CASSFEGQWFEKLFF. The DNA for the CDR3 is TGTGCCAGCAGCTTTGAAGGACAGTGGTTTGAAAAACTGTTTTTT.